Below, 32 T cell receptor beta chains from the same sample are listed, as sequenced in a study of spatial heterogeneity in lung cancer. TCRdb reprocessed the 5' RACE reads via MiXCR and lists one record per CDR3 protein. The repertoire holds more than 25,000 distinct CDR3 sequences, 5.5% to 7% seen once, with roughly a fifth in the top ten. This sample's time point: blood at routine non-recurrence follow-up after resection. Whole RNA came from tumor, nontumor lung or frozen PBMC and was sequenced without being sorted. Sample: PBMCs, taken at follow-up. The receptors stem from a male donor with early-stage non-small cell lung cancer.

This clonotype turned up a few times. The chain carries TRBV2 and TRBJ1-5; D ambiguous. Germline V CDR1 and CDR2: SNHLY, FYNNEI. The CDR3 length is 15 residues. The V and J ends lost 0 bases and 0 bases respectively, with 6 bases between them. CDR3 region: CASSEARSSNQPQHF. As DNA, the CDR3 is TGTGCCAGCAGTGAAGCGAGGAGTAGCAATCAGCCCCAGCATTTT.

This clonotype appeared a few times. The rearrangement uses TRBV25-1 and TRBJ1-2, with D tentatively TRBD1 (6 bases). Germline V CDR1 and CDR2: MGHDK, SYGVNS. The CDR3 consists of 13 residues. V lost 6 bases to trimming and J lost 3 bases, with 11 bases between them. The CDR3 DNA reads as TGTGCCAGCAGGAGGGGGGTTGACTATGGCTACACCTTC. Encoded protein: CASRRGVDYGYTF.

This clonotype was seen ten or more times. The rearrangement joins TRBV2 to TRBJ2-3; the D gene is possibly TRBD1 (5 bases). CDR3 size: 14 residues. Germline V gene data show CDR1 as SNHLY and CDR2 as FYNNEI. The germline V and J ends were trimmed by 6 bases and 0 bases, with 10 bases remaining between them. The CDR3 DNA follows: TGTGCCAGCAGAGGACATTCTAGCACAGATACGCAGTATTTT. It yields the protein CASRGHSSTDTQYF.

The table lists this clonotype with many counts. J is TRBJ2-1 and V is TRBV19, with 10 bases fitting TRBD2. This CDR3 has 16 residues. Germline-derived CDR1 and CDR2 are LNHDA and SQIVND (reference sequence). V was pared by 3 bases and J by 7 bases, with 9 bases of the junction left unmatched. As DNA, the CDR3 is TGTGCCAGTAGTATGCCTAGCGGGAGCCCTAGAAATGAGCAGTTCTTC. Translating gives CASSMPSGSPRNEQFF.

The CDR3 loop reads CASKGGLYNEQFF. In DNA form, the CDR3 reads TGTGCCAGCAAAGGCGGACTGTACAATGAGCAGTTCTTC. The chain combines TRBV7-9 with TRBJ2-1, with D possibly TRBD2 on 5 matching bases. The ends were cut back, 7 bases at V and 4 bases at J, with 11 bases in the middle. Germline CDR1 is SEHNR and CDR2 is FQNEAQ (reference sequence). CDR3 size: 13 residues. Full variable domain (remainder filled in from reference TRBV7-9 and TRBJ2-1): DTGVSQNPRHKITKRGQNVTFRCDPISEHNRLYWYRQTLGQGPEFLTYFQNEAQLEKSRLLSDRFSAERPKGSFSTLEIQRTEQGDSAMYLCASKGGLYNEQFFGPGTRLTVL.

This clonotype came up many times. One junction end does not reproduce the germline sequence, and a read error may be involved. The chain carries TRBV7-7 and TRBJ2-5; a weak D match, TRBD1 (6 bases). The CDR3 totals 14 residues. The germline gives CDR1 SSHAT, CDR2 FNYEAQ (reference sequence). The CDR3 bases are TGTGCTAGCAGCTTAGGGGGAATCCAAGAGACCCAGTACTTC. As protein: CASSLGGIQETQYF.

This clonotype was seen only a few times. The chain has TRBV28 and TRBJ1-1; D is unresolved. CDR3 length: 12 residues. V lost 3 bases and J 9 bases, leaving 11 bases between the germline ends. The germline V gene has CDR1 MDHEN and CDR2 SYDVKM. For the CDR3, the DNA is TGTGCCAGCAGTTTGCAAACCAAAAAAGCTTTCTTT. Residues: CASSLQTKKAFF.

This clonotype was recorded a few times. The chain couples TRBV15 to TRBJ2-5, with 11 bases matching TRBD2. This CDR3 is 15 amino acids long. V shed 4 bases, J shed 5 bases, and the junction held 6 bases outside the gene matches. Per germline, CDR1 LNHNV and CDR2 YYDKDF (reference sequence). CDR3 region: CATSKPTSGVETQYF. CDR3 DNA sequence: TGTGCCACCAGCAAACCGACTAGCGGGGTGGAGACCCAGTACTTC. The full variable domain, in which reference TRBV15 and TRBJ2-5 provide the parts outside the CDR3, is DAMVIQNPRYQVTQFGKPVTLSCSQTLNHNVMYWYQQKSSQAPKLLFHYYDKDFNNEADTPDNFQSRRPNTSFCFLDIRSPGLGDTAMYLCATSKPTSGVETQYFGPGTRLLVL.

This clonotype was seen repeatedly, ten times or more. The CDR3 sequence: CASRRTGYNEQFF. The DNA of the CDR3 is TGTGCCAGCAGAAGGACAGGCTACAATGAGCAGTTCTTC. The chain is built from TRBV27 and TRBJ2-1; 7 bases fit TRBD1. The CDR3 length is 13 residues. From germline, CDR1 is MNHEY and CDR2 SMNVEV (reference sequence). The V and J ends lost 6 bases and 3 bases, in that order; junction bases with no gene match: 2.

This clonotype came up many times. This chain joins TRBV7-9 and TRBJ1-1; D perhaps matches TRBD1 (6 bases). The CDR3 loop spans 15 amino acids. Germline V gene lookup returns CDR1 SEHNR and CDR2 FQNEAQ (reference sequence). The V end was cut by 4 bases, the J end by 0 bases, with 12 bases between. The CDR3 DNA reads TGTGCCAGCAGCTCGGGACATTCCATGAACACTGAAGCTTTCTTT. It translates to CASSSGHSMNTEAFF.

This clonotype was seen repeatedly, ten times or more. This chain joins TRBV4-3 and TRBJ1-3; possible D gene TRBD1, 5 bases. Trimming cost V 0 bases and J 0 bases, with 21 bases left between them. The germline V gene has CDR1 LGHNA and CDR2 YSLEER. The CDR3 length is 20 residues. The CDR3 nucleotides are TGCGCCAGCAGCCAAGATAGTGGGGCAGATAGCCTTTTCTCTGGAAACACCATATATTTT. It codes for CASSQDSGADSLFSGNTIYF.

The table lists this clonotype with many counts. The J gene is TRBJ1-1, the V gene TRBV5-4; D might be TRBD1 (5 bases). Germline V CDR1 and CDR2: SGHNT, YYREEE (reference sequence). The CDR3 has 16 residues. V was trimmed by 4 bases and J by 1 base, leaving 17 bases between them. The CDR3 reads CASSPEGGRENTEAFF. CDR3 in DNA: TGTGCCAGCAGCCCGGAGGGTGGCAGGGAGAACACTGAAGCTTTCTTT.

As regards this clonotype: A single base separates this from a much larger clone, so it may be a read error. The chain uses TRBV9 and TRBJ2-7; the match to TRBD1 covers 11 bases. The CDR3 covers 15 residues. Germline V gene data show CDR1 as SGDLS and CDR2 as YYNGEE. The CDR3 loop is CASSVGGQGAIEEYF. The DNA of the CDR3 is TGTGCCAGCAGCGTAGGTGGACAGGGGGCCATCGAGGAGTACTTC.

This clonotype was observed at least ten times. The chain uses TRBV7-9 and TRBJ2-7, with D perhaps TRBD2 (6 bases). Germline V gene lookup returns CDR1 SEHNR and CDR2 FQNEAQ (reference sequence). This CDR3 contains 13 residues. Trimming removed 5 bases from V and 5 bases from J, with 13 bases in between. This CDR3 is CASSMGLFHEQYV. The CDR3 nucleotides read TGTGCCAGCAGCATGGGACTTTTTCACGAGCAGTACGTC.

In its sample, this clonotype was seen many times. This chain joins TRBV9 and TRBJ2-5; 12 bases line up with TRBD2. Germline V gene sequence: CDR1 SGDLS, CDR2 YYNGEE. J gave up 5 bases and V 4 bases, and 6 bases lay outside the gene matches. This CDR3 comprises 15 residues. This CDR3 is CASSTGLAGRETQYF. The CDR3 nucleotides read TGTGCCAGCAGCACTGGACTAGCGGGACGCGAGACCCAGTACTTC.

This clonotype has a count of ten or more. This chain joins TRBV7-6 and TRBJ2-5; a possible D gene is TRBD2 (5 bases). The germline V gene encodes CDR1 SGHVS and CDR2 FNYEAQ. V was cut by 1 base and J by 5 bases, with 11 bases left in between. This CDR3 is built from 14 residues. The CDR3 coding sequence is TGTGCCAGCAGCTTAGGGCAGCCGGGGGAGACCCAGTACTTC. Translated, it gives CASSLGQPGETQYF.

Ten or more counts support this clonotype. The chain employs TRBV6-2 or TRBV6-3 and TRBJ2-7; the D is unclear. CDR1 and CDR2 from the germline V gene are MNHEY and SVGEGT. Trimming pared 7 bases from V and 3 bases from J, leaving 10 bases between. The CDR3 runs 12 residues. The CDR3 sequence: CASIGQNYEQYV. DNA of the CDR3: TGTGCCAGCATTGGGCAGAACTACGAGCAGTACGTC.

This clonotype turned up a few times. The rearrangement joins TRBV4-2 to TRBJ1-1, with 7 bases identical to TRBD1. The ends lost 1 base at V and 6 bases at J; junction bases unmatched: 8. CDR1 LGHNA and CDR2 YNFKEQ come from the germline V gene. CDR3 length: 15 amino acids. The CDR3 DNA sequence: TGTGCCAGCAGCCAAGCCCGGACAGGCCCCTCTGAAGCTTTCTTT. It encodes CASSQARTGPSEAFF.

This clonotype was counted at least ten times. The chain combines TRBV19 with TRBJ1-5; D is unclear. CDR1 is LNHDA and CDR2 is SQIVND in the germline V gene (reference sequence). Trimming stripped 3 bases from V and 0 bases from J, with 15 bases between. The CDR3 consists of 17 residues. CDR3: CASSIQTTVTSNQPQHF. DNA for the CDR3: TGTGCCAGTAGTATTCAAACGACGGTTACTAGCAATCAGCCCCAGCATTTT. The full variable domain, rest sourced from reference TRBV19 and TRBJ1-5, is DGGITQSPKYLFRKEGQNVTLSCEQNLNHDAMYWYRQDPGQGLRLIYYSQIVNDFQKGDIAEGYSVSREKKESFPLTVTSAQKNPTAFYLCASSIQTTVTSNQPQHFGDGTRLSIL.

This clonotype turned up a few times. The V and J genes are TRBV5-1 and TRBJ2-7; weak D call: TRBD1 (5 bases). The ends were cut back, 4 bases at V and 1 base at J, with 15 bases in the middle. CDR3 length: 15 residues. Germline-derived CDR1 and CDR2 are SGHRS and YFSETQ. For the CDR3, the DNA is TGCGCCAGCAGCCCGACAGAATGGAGTTCCTACGAGCAGTACTTC. Translating gives CASSPTEWSSYEQYF.

This clonotype was detected ten times or more. The J gene is TRBJ2-7, the V gene TRBV28; tentatively, D is TRBD1 (6 bases). Germline V gene sequence: CDR1 MDHEN, CDR2 SYDVKM. The CDR3 is 15 amino acids. Trimming stripped 4 bases from V and 0 bases from J, with 13 bases between. Here the CDR3 reads CASSSGQFSSYEQYV. Here the CDR3 DNA reads TGTGCCAGCAGTTCGGGACAATTCAGCTCCTACGAGCAGTACGTC.

This clonotype was seen a handful of times. The chain has TRBV6-5 and TRBJ2-5, with D perhaps TRBD2 (6 bases). The germline V gene encodes CDR1 MNHEY and CDR2 SVGAGI. This CDR3 is 15 amino acids long. V lost 0 bases and J 4 bases, leaving 12 bases between the germline ends. Here the CDR3 reads CASSYSGGARETQYF. CDR3 nucleotides: TGTGCCAGCAGTTACTCGGGGGGAGCACGAGAGACCCAGTACTTC.

The chain has TRBV12-3 or TRBV12-4 and TRBJ2-1, with TRBD2 matching 7 bases. J lost 6 bases, V lost 5 bases, and 7 bases had no gene match. CDR3 size: 14 residues. CDR3 sequence: CASSLLRLANEQFF. The CDR3 bases are TGTGCCAGCAGTCTCCTCCGACTAGCCAATGAGCAGTTCTTC.

This clonotype was recorded many times. This chain joins TRBV7-2 and TRBJ2-1, with D hard to call. The germline V gene encodes CDR1 SGHTA and CDR2 FQGNSA. V was shortened by 3 bases and J by 8 bases, with 5 bases between the two germline ends. This CDR3 comprises 11 residues. The CDR3 DNA reads TGTGCCAGCAGCTTCCAGGATGAGCAGTTCTTC. This sequence encodes CASSFQDEQFF.

This clonotype was observed many times. This sequence joins TRBV11-2 and TRBJ1-2; possible D gene TRBD1, 6 bases. From germline, CDR1 is SGHAT and CDR2 FQNNGV. The CDR3 is 13 residues long. V lost 5 bases to trimming and J lost 2 bases, with 9 bases between them. In DNA form, the CDR3 reads TGTGCCAGCAGCCAACAGGGAAACTATGGCTACACCTTC. Translated: CASSQQGNYGYTF. The whole variable domain, filled in from reference TRBV11-2 and TRBJ1-2, reads EAGVAQSPRYKIIEKRQSVAFWCNPISGHATLYWYQQILGQGPKLLIQFQNNGVVDDSQLPKDRFSAERLKGVDSTLKIQPAKLEDSAVYLCASSQQGNYGYTFGSGTRLTVV.

This clonotype was observed at least ten times. This chain joins TRBV9 and TRBJ1-1, with 7 bases matching TRBD1. The V segment lost 4 bases and the J segment 8 bases; nucleotides outside the gene matches: 5. Germline lookup yields CDR1 SGDLS and CDR2 YYNGEE. The CDR3 spans 12 residues. CDR3 DNA: TGTGCCAGCAGCAAACAGGGGAGGGAAGCTTTCTTT. Its protein is CASSKQGREAFF. Filled out from reference TRBV9 and TRBJ1-1, the complete variable domain reads DSGVTQTPKHLITATGQRVTLRCSPRSGDLSVYWYQQSLDQGLQFLIQYYNGEERAKGNILERFSAQQFPDLHSELNLSSLELGDSALYFCASSKQGREAFFGQGTRLTVV.

This clonotype was seen more than once but under ten times. This rearrangement joins TRBV18 to TRBJ1-2, with D possibly TRBD1 on 6 matching bases. Germline-derived CDR1 and CDR2 are KGHSH and LQKENI. The CDR3 contains 14 residues. V lost 2 bases and J lost 4, with 11 bases in between. The CDR3 sequence: CASSPSRDTYGYTF. As DNA, the CDR3 is TGTGCCAGCTCACCATCCCGGGACACCTATGGCTACACCTTC.

This clonotype showed up many times. The chain links TRBV29-1 to TRBJ2-2; a possible D gene is TRBD2 (5 bases). The germline V gene encodes CDR1 SQVTM and CDR2 ANQGSEA. V lost 6 bases, J lost 4 bases, and 9 bases lay in between. The length of the CDR3 is 12 residues. CDR3 DNA sequence: TGCAGCGTGGCGGGCCCCACCGGGGAGCTGTTTTTT. Translating it yields CSVAGPTGELFF.

This clonotype came up many times. The chain carries TRBV6-6 and TRBJ1-6; no clear D gene. The germline gives CDR1 MNHNY, CDR2 SVGAGI (reference sequence). CDR3 length equals 14 residues. V lost 5 bases and J lost 7, with 12 bases in between. The CDR3 DNA reads as TGTGCCAGCAGTCGGAGTTCGAGCAATTCACCCCTCCACTTT. This encodes CASSRSSSNSPLHF.

This clonotype was found many times. The chain combines TRBV14 with TRBJ1-1, with a possible D match to TRBD1 (6 bases). CDR1 is SGHDN and CDR2 is FVKESK in the germline V gene. There are 14 residues in the CDR3. The V end lost 5 bases, the J end lost 1 base, and 11 bases lay between the germline ends. CDR3 DNA sequence: TGTGCCAGCAGCAAGCGGGGGCAGAACACTGAAGCTTTCTTT. Amino acid sequence: CASSKRGQNTEAFF.

This clonotype was seen repeatedly, ten times or more. This rearrangement joins TRBV3-1 to TRBJ1-2; 7 bases are a match to TRBD1. CDR1 LGHDT and CDR2 YNNKEL come from the germline V gene (reference sequence). The CDR3 has 18 amino acids. The V gene end was trimmed by 2 bases and the J gene end by 6 bases; junction bases not matched to a gene: 18. This chain's CDR3 is CASSQPGAGTASFNGYTF. The CDR3 DNA reads as TGTGCCAGCAGCCAACCGGGGGCCGGGACAGCGTCATTTAATGGCTACACCTTC.

This clonotype was counted ten times or more. This rearrangement joins TRBV27 to TRBJ1-4, with D perhaps matching TRBD1 (5 bases). This CDR3 comprises 16 residues. Deletions cut 6 bases from V and 5 bases from J, with 19 bases between. The germline CDR1 and CDR2 sequences are MNHEY and SMNVEV (reference sequence). The CDR3 coding sequence is TGTGCCAGCAGGCCCGTAGGGGCGGGGGGGAATGAAAAACTGTTTTTT. It is translated as CASRPVGAGGNEKLFF. Full variable domain (remainder filled in from reference TRBV27 and TRBJ1-4): EAQVTQNPRYLITVTGKKLTVTCSQNMNHEYMSWYRQDPGLGLRQIYYSMNVEVTDKGDVPEGYKVSRKEKRNFPLILESPSPNQTSLYFCASRPVGAGGNEKLFFGSGTQLSVL.